Listed here are 14 T cell receptor beta chains from one sample, sequenced in a study of CD8 T cells in ankylosing spondylitis. Study-wide results and caveats: Characteristic, it appeared, of ankylosing spondylitis blood was a TCR beta motif of 7 or 8 highly homologous variants.

Their cognate antigens are unknown. TCRdb passed the 5' RACE reads through MiXCR, listing each CDR3 protein once. The sample consists of fewer than 650,000 distinct CDR3 sequences, over 9.5% of them appearing once. Source material: blood, either unsorted or a sorted T cell fraction (not recorded which). These receptors were taken from a male donor with ankylosing spondylitis.

A few counts support this clonotype. This rearrangement joins TRBV29-1 to TRBJ2-7, with 10 positions matching TRBD2. This CDR3 spans 15 amino acids. V shed 4 bases and J 0 bases; nucleotides not matched to a gene: 6. The V gene's germline CDR1 is SQVTM and CDR2 ANQGSEA. The CDR3 bases are TGCAGCGTTGGGCCACTAGCGGGATTCTCCTACGAGCAGTACTTC. Protein sequence: CSVGPLAGFSYEQYF.

The sample holds a few counts of this clonotype. V is TRBV4-2 and J is TRBJ1-4; no firm D call. V lost 4 bases and J lost 8, with 11 bases in between. This CDR3 region has 13 residues. Germline lookup yields CDR1 LGHNA and CDR2 YNFKEQ. CDR3 sequence: CASSRGLQEKLFF. DNA for the CDR3: TGTGCCAGCAGCCGAGGATTGCAGGAAAAACTGTTTTTT.

This sequence joins TRBV30 and TRBJ2-1; 11 bases align to TRBD2. The germline gives CDR1 GTSNPN, CDR2 SVGIG (reference sequence). The V segment lost 2 bases and the J segment 8 bases; nucleotides outside the gene matches: 2. The length of the CDR3 is 13 residues. The CDR3, as DNA: TGTGCCTGGAGTACTAGCGGGAGCCATGAGCAGTTCTTC. Translation: CAWSTSGSHEQFF.

This clonotype appeared a few times. This sequence joins TRBV29-1 and TRBJ2-1, with no clear D. This CDR3 contains 14 residues. V lost 4 bases and J lost 5, with 15 bases in between. CDR1 is SQVTM, CDR2 ANQGSEA, per germline. The CDR3 nucleotides are TGCAGCGTTGCCCAACGGATGACGGACAATGAGCAGTTCTTC. Residues: CSVAQRMTDNEQFF.

The chain is built from TRBV24-1 and TRBJ2-1; possibly TRBD1 or TRBD2 for D (6 bases each). The CDR3 has 14 amino acids. Germline lookup yields CDR1 KGHDR and CDR2 SFDVKD. Trimming cost V 3 bases and J 4 bases, with 9 bases left between them. The CDR3: CATSDGGTYNEQFF. The DNA of the CDR3 is TGTGCCACCAGTGATGGAGGGACATACAATGAGCAGTTCTTC.

J is TRBJ1-5 and V is TRBV5-1; D gene unclear. Germline V gene lookup returns CDR1 SGHRS and CDR2 YFSETQ. This CDR3 is 14 amino acids long. V dropped 0 bases and J dropped 3 bases, with 7 bases sitting between them. The CDR3 protein is CASSLDGPNQPQHF. The CDR3 DNA sequence: TGCGCCAGCAGCTTGGACGGTCCCAATCAGCCCCAGCATTTT.

Many counts were recorded for this clonotype. The chain joins TRBV5-1 to TRBJ2-3, with D perhaps being TRBD1 or TRBD2 (5 bases each). The CDR3 extends over 13 amino acids. The V gene lost 5 bases and the J gene lost 4 bases, with 11 bases spanning the gap. CDR1 and CDR2 (germline): SGHRS, YFSETQ. CDR3 amino acids: CASRTGPADTQYF. The CDR3 coding sequence is TGCGCCAGCAGGACGGGGCCGGCAGATACGCAGTATTTT.

The chain combines TRBV10-3 with TRBJ2-3, with TRBD2 as a possible D gene (6 bases). Germline lookup yields CDR1 ENHRY and CDR2 SYGVKD. V lost 6 bases and J lost 1, with 8 bases in between. The CDR3 runs 13 residues. This CDR3 is CAIRGGGTDTQYF. Here the CDR3 DNA reads TGTGCCATCAGGGGAGGAGGCACAGATACGCAGTATTTT.

This clonotype has only a few counts. The V call is TRBV10-1, the J call TRBJ1-1, with D uncertain. V was pared by 3 bases and J by 5 bases, with 10 bases between. This CDR3 spans 13 amino acids. Germline V CDR1 and CDR2: WNHNN, SYGVQD (reference sequence). CDR3 bases: TGCGCCAGCAGTGAACGAGGGAGGACTGAAGCTTTCTTT. Amino acid sequence: CASSERGRTEAFF.

This clonotype was seen only a few times. J is TRBJ1-1 and V is TRBV7-9; no firm D call. This CDR3 is 14 amino acids long. Germline values: CDR1 SEHNR, CDR2 FQNEAQ (reference sequence). V was shortened by 1 base and J by 4 bases, with 10 bases between the two germline ends. The CDR3 is CASSLDQVGTEAFF. The CDR3 region has the DNA TGTGCCAGCAGCTTAGATCAGGTTGGCACTGAAGCTTTCTTT.

The chain has TRBV7-2 and TRBJ2-3; TRBD1 matches at 9 bases. The CDR3 is 16 amino acids. Germline-derived CDR1 and CDR2 are SGHTA and FQGNSA. Trimming cost V 2 bases and J 1 base; bases outside gene matches: 4. The CDR3 protein is CASSLRRTGGTDTQYF. Written as DNA, the CDR3 is TGTGCCAGCAGCTTACGCAGGACAGGGGGCACAGATACGCAGTATTTT.

The rearrangement links TRBV15 to TRBJ1-1; D is unclear. The CDR3 spans 15 residues. V lost 0 bases, J lost 3 bases, and 11 bases lay in between. The germline CDR1 and CDR2 sequences are LNHNV and YYDKDF (reference sequence). The CDR3 coding sequence is TGTGCCACCAGCAGAGATCGGCAGACCTACACTGAAGCTTTCTTT. It encodes CATSRDRQTYTEAFF.

This clonotype was detected a few times. The chain combines TRBV18 with TRBJ1-1; perhaps TRBD1 as D (5 bases). Germline assignment: CDR1 KGHSH and CDR2 LQKENI. The length of the CDR3 is 15 residues. Trimming took off 3 bases at V and 2 bases at J, with 13 bases between the two ends. The CDR3 sequence is CASSPPGGSNTEAFF. For the CDR3, the DNA is TGTGCCAGCTCACCCCCCGGGGGATCCAACACTGAAGCTTTCTTT.

This clonotype was seen once. A read error may be the cause here, since a much bigger clone is one base away. This chain connects TRBV4-2 to TRBJ1-2; unclear D gene. V shed 1 base and J shed 6 bases, with 15 bases lying between them. The CDR3 loop spans 15 amino acids. Germline values: CDR1 LGHNA, CDR2 YNFKEQ. The chain's CDR3 is CASSQGTFTVDGYTF. The DNA of the CDR3 is TGTGCCAGCAGCCAAGGAACTTTTACAGTTGATGGCTACACCTTC.